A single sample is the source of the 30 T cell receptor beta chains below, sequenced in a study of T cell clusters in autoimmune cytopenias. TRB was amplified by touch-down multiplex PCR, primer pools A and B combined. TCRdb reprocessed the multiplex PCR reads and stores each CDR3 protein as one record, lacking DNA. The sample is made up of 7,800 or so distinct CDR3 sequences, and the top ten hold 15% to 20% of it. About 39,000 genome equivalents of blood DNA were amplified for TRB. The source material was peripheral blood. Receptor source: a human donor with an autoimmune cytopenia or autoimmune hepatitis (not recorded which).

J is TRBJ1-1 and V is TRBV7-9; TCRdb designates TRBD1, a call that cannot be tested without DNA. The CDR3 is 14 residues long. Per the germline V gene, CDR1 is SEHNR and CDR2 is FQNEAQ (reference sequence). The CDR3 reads CASSLPGQGTEAFF.

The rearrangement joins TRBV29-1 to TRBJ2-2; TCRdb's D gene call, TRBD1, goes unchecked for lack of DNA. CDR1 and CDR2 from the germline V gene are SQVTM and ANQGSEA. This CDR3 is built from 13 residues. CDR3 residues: CSAGQSLTGELFF.

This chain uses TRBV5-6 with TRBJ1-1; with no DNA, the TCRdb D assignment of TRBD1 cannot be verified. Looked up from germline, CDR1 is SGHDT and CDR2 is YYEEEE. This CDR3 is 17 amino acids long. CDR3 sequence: CASSRRARQIMNTEAFF.

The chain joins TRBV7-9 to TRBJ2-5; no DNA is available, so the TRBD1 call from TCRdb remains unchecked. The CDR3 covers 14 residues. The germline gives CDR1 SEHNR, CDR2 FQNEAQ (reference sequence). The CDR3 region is CASSRDRSQETQYF.

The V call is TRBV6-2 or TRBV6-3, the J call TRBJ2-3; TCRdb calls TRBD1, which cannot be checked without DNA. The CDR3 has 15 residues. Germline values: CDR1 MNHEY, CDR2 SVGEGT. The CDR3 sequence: CASSYNRGQADTQYF.

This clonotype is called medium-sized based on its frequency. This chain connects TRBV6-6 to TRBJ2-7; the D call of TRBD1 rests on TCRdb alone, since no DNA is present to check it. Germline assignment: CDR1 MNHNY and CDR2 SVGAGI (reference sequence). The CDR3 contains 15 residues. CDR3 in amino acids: CASRDKSGQGKEQYF.

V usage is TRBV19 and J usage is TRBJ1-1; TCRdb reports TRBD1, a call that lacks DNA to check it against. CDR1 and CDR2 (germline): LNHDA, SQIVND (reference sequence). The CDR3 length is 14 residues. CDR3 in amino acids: CASSTRQGQTEAFF.

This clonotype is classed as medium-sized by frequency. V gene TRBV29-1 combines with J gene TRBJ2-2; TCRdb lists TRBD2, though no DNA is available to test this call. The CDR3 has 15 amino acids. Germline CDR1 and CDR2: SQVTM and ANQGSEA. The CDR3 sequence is CSVTLAGRNTGELFF.

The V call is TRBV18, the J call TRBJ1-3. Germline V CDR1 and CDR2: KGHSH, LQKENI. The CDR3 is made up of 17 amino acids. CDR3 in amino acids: CASSPVYLQGSGNTIYF.

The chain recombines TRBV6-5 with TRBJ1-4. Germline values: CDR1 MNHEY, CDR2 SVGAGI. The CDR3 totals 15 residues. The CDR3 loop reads CASSYSGVTNEKLFF.

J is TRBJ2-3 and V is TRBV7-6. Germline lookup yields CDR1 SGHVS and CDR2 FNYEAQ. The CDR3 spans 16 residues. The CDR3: CASSLARLASRDTQYF.

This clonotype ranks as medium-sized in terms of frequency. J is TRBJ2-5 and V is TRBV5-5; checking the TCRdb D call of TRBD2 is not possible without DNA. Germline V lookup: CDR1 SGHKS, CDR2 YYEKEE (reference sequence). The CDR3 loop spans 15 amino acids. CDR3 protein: CASRILGGPGETQYF.

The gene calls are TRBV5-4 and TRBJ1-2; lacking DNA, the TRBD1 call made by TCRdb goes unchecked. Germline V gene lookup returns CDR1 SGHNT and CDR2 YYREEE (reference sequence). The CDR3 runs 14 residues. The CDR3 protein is CASSLGGRGLGYTF. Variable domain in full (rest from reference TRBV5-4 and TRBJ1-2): ETGVTQSPTHLIKTRGQQVTLRCSSQSGHNTVSWYQQALGQGPQFIFQYYREEENGRGNFPPRFSGLQFPNYSSELNVNALELDDSALYLCASSLGGRGLGYTFGSGTRLTVV.

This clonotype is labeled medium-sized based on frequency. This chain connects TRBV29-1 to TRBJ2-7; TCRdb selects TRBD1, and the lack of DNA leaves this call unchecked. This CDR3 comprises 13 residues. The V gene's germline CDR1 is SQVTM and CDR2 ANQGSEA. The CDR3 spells CSVEPRQGYEQYF.

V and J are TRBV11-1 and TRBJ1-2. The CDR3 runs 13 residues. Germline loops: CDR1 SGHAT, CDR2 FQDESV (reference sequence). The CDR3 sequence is CASSLEQNYGYTF.

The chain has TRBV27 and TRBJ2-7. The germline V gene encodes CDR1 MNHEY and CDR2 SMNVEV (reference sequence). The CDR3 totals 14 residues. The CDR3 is CASSGGLRSYEQYF.

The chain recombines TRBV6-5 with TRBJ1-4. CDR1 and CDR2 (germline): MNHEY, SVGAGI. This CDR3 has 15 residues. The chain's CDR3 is CASSYSDGESGKLFF.

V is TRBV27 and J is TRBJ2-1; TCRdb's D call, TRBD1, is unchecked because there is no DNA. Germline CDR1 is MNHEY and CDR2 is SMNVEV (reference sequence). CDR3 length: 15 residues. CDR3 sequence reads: CASSFEGQGSNEQFF.

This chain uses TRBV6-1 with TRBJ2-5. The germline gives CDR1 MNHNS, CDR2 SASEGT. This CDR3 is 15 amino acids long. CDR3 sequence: CASSEWISGQETQYF.

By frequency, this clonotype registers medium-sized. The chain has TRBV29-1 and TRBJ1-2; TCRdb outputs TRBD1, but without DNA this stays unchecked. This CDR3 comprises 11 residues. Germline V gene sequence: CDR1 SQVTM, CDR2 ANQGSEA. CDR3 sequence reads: CSVRGNEGYTF.

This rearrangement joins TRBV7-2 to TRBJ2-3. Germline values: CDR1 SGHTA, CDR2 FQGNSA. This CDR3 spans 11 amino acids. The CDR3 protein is CASRITDTQYF.

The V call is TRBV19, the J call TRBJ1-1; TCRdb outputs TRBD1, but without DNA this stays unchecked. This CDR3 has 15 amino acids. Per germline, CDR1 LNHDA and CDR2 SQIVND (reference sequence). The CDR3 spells CASSTGQGLDTEAFF. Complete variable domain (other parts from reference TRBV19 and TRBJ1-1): DGGITQSPKYLFRKEGQNVTLSCEQNLNHDAMYWYRQDPGQGLRLIYYSQIVNDFQKGDIAEGYSVSREKKESFPLTVTSAQKNPTAFYLCASSTGQGLDTEAFFGQGTRLTVV.

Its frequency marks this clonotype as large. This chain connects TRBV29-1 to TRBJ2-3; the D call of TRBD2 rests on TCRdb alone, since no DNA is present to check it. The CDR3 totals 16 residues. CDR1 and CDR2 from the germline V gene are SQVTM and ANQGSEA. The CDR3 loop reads CSVPLTSGRGTDTQYF.

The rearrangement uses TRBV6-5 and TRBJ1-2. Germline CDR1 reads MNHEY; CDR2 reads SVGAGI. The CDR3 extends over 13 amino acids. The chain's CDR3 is CASSLQTNYGYTF.

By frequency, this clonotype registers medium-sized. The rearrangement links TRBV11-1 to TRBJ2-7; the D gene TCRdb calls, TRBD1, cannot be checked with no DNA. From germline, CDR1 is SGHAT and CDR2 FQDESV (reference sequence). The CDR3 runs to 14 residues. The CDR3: CASSSGQFSYEQYF.

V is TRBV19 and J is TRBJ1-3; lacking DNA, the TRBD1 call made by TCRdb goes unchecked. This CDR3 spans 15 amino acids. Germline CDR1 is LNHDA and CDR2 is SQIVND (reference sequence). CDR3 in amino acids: CASREARGSGNTIYF.

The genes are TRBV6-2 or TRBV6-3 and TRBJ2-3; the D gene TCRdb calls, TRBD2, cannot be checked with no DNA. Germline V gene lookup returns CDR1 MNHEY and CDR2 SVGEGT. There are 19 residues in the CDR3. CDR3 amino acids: CASSYSSPGASARTDTQYF.

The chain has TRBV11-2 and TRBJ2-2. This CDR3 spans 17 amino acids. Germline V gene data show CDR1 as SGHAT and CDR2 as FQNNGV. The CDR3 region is CASSYIVGRGRPGELFF.

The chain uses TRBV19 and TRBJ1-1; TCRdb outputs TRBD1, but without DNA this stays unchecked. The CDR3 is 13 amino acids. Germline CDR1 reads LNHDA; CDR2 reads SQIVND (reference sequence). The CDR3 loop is CASSRRGVTEAFF.

CDR3 in amino acids: CASSIKGSGTTKNIQYF. The chain employs TRBV19 and TRBJ2-4; TCRdb's D call, TRBD1, is unchecked because there is no DNA. The CDR3 loop spans 17 amino acids. The germline V gene encodes CDR1 LNHDA and CDR2 SQIVND (reference sequence).